This TCR beta chain was observed in a study of cytomegalovirus exposure and HLA in healthy donors. Whole-study context: Among the 350 to 500 donors who were genotyped, approximately 84% fell in the genetic ancestry cluster that is associated with self-reported Caucasian donors.

Use of 60 Vbeta and 13 Jbeta primers characterized the PCR. Sequencing used immunoSEQ multiplex PCR; TCRdb keeps in-frame clones, though not all of them. The table lists around 200,000 clones, 60% to 80% of them singletons. Findings of the study overall: A later analysis by the authors found several of the most significant clusters apparently linked to common viral pathogens.

On this clone: What it binds is not known.

The sequencing sample was made of PBMCs. The sequence derives from a woman aged 25-40 years in good health and CMV-seropositive.

The CDR3 loop is CASSLVPSGFYNEQFF. The CDR3 DNA reads TGTGCCAGCAGCTTAGTGCCTAGCGGGTTCTACAATGAGCAGTTCTTC. The gene calls are TRBV11-2 and TRBJ2-1, with 8 bases lining up with TRBD2. Unmatched junction bases numbered 5, after V lost 1 base and J lost 3 bases. This CDR3 has 16 residues. Germline assignment: CDR1 SGHAT and CDR2 FQNNGV. Full variable domain (outside the CDR3, taken from reference TRBV11-2 and TRBJ2-1): EAGVAQSPRYKIIEKRQSVAFWCNPISGHATLYWYQQILGQGPKLLIQFQNNGVVDDSQLPKDRFSAERLKGVDSTLKIQPAKLEDSAVYLCASSLVPSGFYNEQFFGPGTRLTVL.